This is a list of T cell receptor beta chains from one sample in a study of cytomegalovirus exposure and HLA in healthy donors. The table came from immunoSEQ multiplex PCR; TCRdb's copy has only in-frame clones and leaves some out. This table has 100,000 to 150,000 clones, 73% appearing once. The specimen sequenced was PBMCs. These receptor sequences come from a woman in her forties in good health and CMV-seropositive. The conserved cysteine and the conserved F or W are not part of the CDR3 here. The order of the fields is V gene, D gene, J gene, CDR3 protein. D genes are given only for firm matches.

TRBV6-5,TRBD1,TRBJ1-1,ASRSLSGGTEAF
TRBV29-1,-,TRBJ1-2,SVEDRGGGYT
TRBV6-6,TRBD1,TRBJ2-1,ASSSGQGRINEQF
TRBV6-5,TRBD2,TRBJ2-1,ASSYGLADNEQF
TRBV27,TRBD2,TRBJ2-2,ASSVSLLAGRAGELF
TRBV2,-,-,AHRSAAGSYEQY
TRBV28,TRBD1,TRBJ1-5,ASSLYRQGARNQPQH
TRBV29-1,TRBD1,TRBJ2-1,SVEGQAYNEQF
TRBV27,-,TRBJ1-6,ASTTLTTGNNSPLH
TRBV5-1,TRBD2,TRBJ2-2,ASSLGSGGPRGTGELF
TRBV7-9,-,TRBJ2-1,ASSLVAQGFNNEQF
TRBV5-1,TRBD2,TRBJ2-1,ASSYNPSGTSYNEQF
TRBV10-2,-,TRBJ1-2,ASSEITNYGYT
TRBV2,TRBD1,TRBJ1-2,ASSPGQGYGYT
TRBV7-2,-,TRBJ1-4,ASSLPGDEKLF
TRBV5-1,-,TRBJ1-3,ASSLGLLAGNTIY
TRBV28,-,TRBJ2-7,ASSRPGSYEQY
TRBV7-2,-,TRBJ1-3,ASSLVGPGNTIY
TRBV7-9,TRBD2,TRBJ2-1,SSSLSGTSGTNEQF
TRBV6-5,-,TRBJ2-5,ASSSAVETQY
TRBV7-9,TRBD1,TRBJ1-1,SSSFRQGASTEAF
TRBV19,-,-,ASSRALASSYEQY
TRBV7-3,-,TRBJ2-4,ASSLTPGSAKNIQY
TRBV5-8,TRBD1,TRBJ2-5,ASSIGQGRETQY
TRBV28,-,TRBJ2-7,ASSVPPATAGQY
TRBV18,-,TRBJ1-1,ASSPGTEAF
TRBV11-3,TRBD1,TRBJ2-7,ASSIGQGKLGEQY
TRBV19,TRBD2,TRBJ2-1,ASSLAGGLGNEQF
TRBV30,TRBD2,TRBJ2-1,AWSDGGTSVDEQF
TRBV4-1,TRBD1,-,ASSQGPGTGSTYEQY
TRBV19,-,TRBJ1-1,ASRAQSNAEAF
TRBV28,-,TRBJ2-7,ASGGGPLYEQY
TRBV11-2,-,TRBJ1-1,ASSKRQDTNTEAF
TRBV2,-,TRBJ1-5,ASRPQGYSNQPQH
TRBV7-2,-,TRBJ1-6,ASSNRVGGSSYNSPLH
TRBV7-9,TRBD1,TRBJ2-5,SSKDGDRGNQETQY
TRBV6-6,TRBD1,TRBJ2-5,ASRRGQGRSETQY
TRBV6-5,-,TRBJ1-1,ASSYSRSNTEAF
TRBV23-1,TRBD1,TRBJ2-6,ASSQPGQCPGANVLT
TRBV18,-,TRBJ1-3,ASSPWDISGNTIY
TRBV29-1,-,TRBJ2-7,SVEWSRQGSYEQY
TRBV6-5,-,TRBJ2-1,ASYGGQDNNEQF
TRBV29-1,TRBD2,TRBJ2-1,SVLGSGGGLGEQF
TRBV14,TRBD2,TRBJ2-5,ASSFSGRAQETQY
TRBV18,TRBD2,TRBJ2-4,ASSPRTSGGVLAKNIQY
TRBV23-1,-,TRBJ2-5,ASRQGPTIYQETQY
TRBV10-1,TRBD1,TRBJ2-1,ASSESTGVCLDNEQF
TRBV2,-,TRBJ2-3,ASSALADTQY
TRBV5-4,-,TRBJ2-1,ASSLIGGLDNEQF
TRBV28,TRBD1,TRBJ2-7,ASSSGDRVISEQY
TRBV9,-,TRBJ2-3,ASSGRALSTDTQY
TRBV6-1,-,TRBJ2-1,ASSEAGGGSEQF
TRBV19,-,TRBJ1-2,ATRSGLRYGYT
TRBV4-3,-,TRBJ1-1,ASSRTVIGDTEAF
TRBV5-6,-,TRBJ1-3,ASSQLGGRGPGNTIY
TRBV28,-,TRBJ1-3,ASTPAGLGGNTIY
TRBV9,TRBD1,TRBJ2-3,ASSFSGTGVADTQY
TRBV7-2,TRBD2,TRBJ2-7,ASSSQTSGRALSGEQY